This is a list of T cell receptor beta chains from one sample in a study of blood T cells in healthy people across ages. TCRdb recomputed calls from the 5' RACE reads with MiXCR, one row per CDR3 protein. The table shows about 770,000 distinct CDR3 sequences, with under 45% occurring only once. The specimen was blood. Receptors originate from a man between 60 and 70 years old in good health. The CDR3 runs from the conserved cysteine through the conserved F or W. The D gene is left open where the match is weak. Rows may omit the clone size; those that give it use once, few, many or a size class.

clone_size	d_call	v_call	j_call	cdr3_aa	cdr3_nt
.	.	TRBV7-2	TRBJ1-5	CASSFAQGMDQPQHF	TGTGCCAGCAGCTTTGCGCAGGGAATGGATCAGCCCCAGCATTTT
.	TRBD2	TRBV12-3/TRBV12-4	TRBJ2-1	CASSLARGGLYNEQFF	TGTGCCAGCAGTTTAGCCCGGGGGGGGCTTTACAATGAGCAGTTCTTC
.	.	TRBV4-1	TRBJ1-2	CASSQVHRANFYGYTF	TGCGCCAGCAGCCAAGTCCACAGGGCTAATTTCTATGGCTACACCTTC
.	TRBD2	TRBV7-8	TRBJ2-7	CASSLALAGDEQYF	TGTGCCAGCAGCTTGGCACTAGCGGGGGACGAGCAGTACTTC
.	.	TRBV20-1	TRBJ1-4	CSVERDEKLFF	TGCAGTGTTGAGAGGGATGAAAAACTGTTTTTT
.	.	TRBV21-1	TRBJ2-1	CASSSEQGMEFF	TGTGCCAGCAGCAGTGAACAGGGGATGGAGTTCTTC
.	.	TRBV10-3	TRBJ1-2	CAISVGIHGYTF	TGTGCCATCAGTGTAGGGATCCATGGCTACACCTTC
.	.	TRBV7-2	TRBJ1-6	CASGDSYNSPLHF	TGTGCCAGCGGAGACTCCTATAATTCACCCCTCCACTTT
.	.	TRBV29-1	TRBJ2-3	CSVEGLALDTQYF	TGCAGCGTTGAGGGGCTAGCTCTCGATACGCAGTATTTT
many	TRBD1	TRBV10-3	TRBJ2-1	CAIRTGQHNEQFF	TGTGCCATCAGGACGGGACAGCACAATGAGCAGTTCTTC
.	.	TRBV9	TRBJ2-7	CASSIRPVAGYEQYF	TGTGCCAGCAGCATAAGACCCGTGGCAGGGTACGAGCAGTACTTC
.	.	TRBV9	TRBJ2-5	CASSVGATVKETQYF	TGTGCCAGCAGCGTAGGGGCTACAGTGAAAGAGACCCAGTACTTC
.	.	TRBV6-6	TRBJ2-3	CASTLRDLTTDTQYF	TGTGCCAGCACTCTTAGGGACCTCACCACAGATACGCAGTATTTT
few	TRBD1	TRBV10-3	TRBJ1-4	CAISEQGGYEKLFF	TGTGCCATCAGTGAACAGGGGGGATATGAAAAACTGTTTTTT
.	.	TRBV9	TRBJ1-1	CASSPRSGTEAFF	TGTGCCAGCAGCCCTCGGTCGGGCACTGAAGCTTTCTTT
.	.	TRBV11-2	TRBJ2-7	CASSFNFVGLYEQYF	TGTGCCAGCAGCTTCAATTTCGTAGGCCTCTACGAGCAGTACTTC
few	TRBD2	TRBV9	TRBJ2-1	CASSAATSGVYNEQFF	TGTGCCAGCAGCGCGGCGACTAGCGGGGTCTACAATGAGCAGTTCTTC
few	.	TRBV5-5	TRBJ1-2	CASSLGQPNYGYTF	TGTGCCAGCAGCTTGGGGCAGCCTAACTATGGCTACACCTTC
many	TRBD2	TRBV7-2	TRBJ2-7	CASSLTSGGFEQYF	TGTGCCAGCAGCTTGACTAGCGGGGGCTTCGAGCAGTACTTC
few	.	TRBV6-2/TRBV6-3	TRBJ2-5	CASSTRQEIIETQYF	TGTGCCAGCAGTACCCGACAGGAGATTATCGAGACCCAGTACTTC
.	.	TRBV30	TRBJ1-1	CAWADKNTEAFF	TGTGCCTGGGCCGACAAAAACACTGAAGCTTTCTTT
.	.	TRBV28	TRBJ2-1	CASSSRDSGGQFF	TGTGCCAGCAGTTCTCGCGACTCAGGAGGGCAGTTCTTC
.	.	TRBV28	TRBJ2-5	CASSRGSGGGQETQYF	TGTGCCAGCAGTAGGGGTTCTGGCGGGGGCCAGGAGACCCAGTACTTC